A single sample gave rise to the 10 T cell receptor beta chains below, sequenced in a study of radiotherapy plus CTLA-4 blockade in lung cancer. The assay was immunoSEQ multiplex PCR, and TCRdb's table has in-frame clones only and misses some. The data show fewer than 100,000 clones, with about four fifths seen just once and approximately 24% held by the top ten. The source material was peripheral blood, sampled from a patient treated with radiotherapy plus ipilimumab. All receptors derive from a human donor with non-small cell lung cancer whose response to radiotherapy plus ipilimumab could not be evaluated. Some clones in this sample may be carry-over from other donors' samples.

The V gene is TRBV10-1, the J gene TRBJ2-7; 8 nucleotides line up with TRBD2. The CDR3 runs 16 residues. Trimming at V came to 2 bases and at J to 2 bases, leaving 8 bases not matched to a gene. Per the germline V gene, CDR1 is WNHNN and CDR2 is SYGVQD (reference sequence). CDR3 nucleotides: TGCGCCAGCAGTGAGGTGAGCGGGGGATATGCCTACGAGCAGTACTTC. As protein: CASSEVSGGYAYEQYF.

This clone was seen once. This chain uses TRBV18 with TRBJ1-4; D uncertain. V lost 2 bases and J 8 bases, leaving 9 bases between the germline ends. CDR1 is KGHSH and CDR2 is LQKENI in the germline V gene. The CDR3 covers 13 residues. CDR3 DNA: TGTGCCAGCTCACCAGAGTTGATGGAAAAACTGTTTTTT. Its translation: CASSPELMEKLFF.

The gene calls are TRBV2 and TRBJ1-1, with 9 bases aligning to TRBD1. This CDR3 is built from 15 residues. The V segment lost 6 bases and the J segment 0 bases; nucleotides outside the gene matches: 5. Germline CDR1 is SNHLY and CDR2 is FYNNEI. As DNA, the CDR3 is TGTGCCAGCAGCTCACAGGGGGCGATGAACACTGAAGCTTTCTTT. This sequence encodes CASSSQGAMNTEAFF.

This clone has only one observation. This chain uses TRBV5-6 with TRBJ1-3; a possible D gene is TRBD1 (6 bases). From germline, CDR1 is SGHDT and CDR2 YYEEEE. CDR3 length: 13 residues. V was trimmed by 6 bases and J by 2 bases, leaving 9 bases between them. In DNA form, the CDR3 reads TGTGCCAGCACAGGGGTGGCTGGAAACACCATATATTTT. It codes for CASTGVAGNTIYF.

The CDR3 DNA follows: TGTGCCCTGAGGGCCAGAGGCGAGCAGTACTTC. It translates to CALRARGEQYF. The chain carries TRBV28 and TRBJ2-7; D might be TRBD2 (5 bases). CDR1 is MDHEN, CDR2 SYDVKM, per germline. Trimming took 11 bases from V and 6 from J, leaving 14 bases between them. The CDR3 is 11 amino acids.

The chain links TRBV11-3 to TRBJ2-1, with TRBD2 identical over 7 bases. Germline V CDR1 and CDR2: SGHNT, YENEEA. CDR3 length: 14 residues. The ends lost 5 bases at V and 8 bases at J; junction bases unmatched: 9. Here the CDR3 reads CASSPRLAADEQFF. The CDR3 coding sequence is TGTGCCAGCAGCCCCCGCCTAGCGGCCGATGAGCAGTTCTTC.

The CDR3 protein is CASRGLDTGELFF. DNA of the CDR3: TGTGCCAGCAGGGGACTAGACACCGGGGAGCTGTTTTTT. The chain carries TRBV2 and TRBJ2-2; 8 nucleotides line up with TRBD2. Germline V gene lookup returns CDR1 SNHLY and CDR2 FYNNEI. V gave up 6 bases and J gave up 3 bases; unmatched junction bases: 0. The CDR3 has 13 amino acids.

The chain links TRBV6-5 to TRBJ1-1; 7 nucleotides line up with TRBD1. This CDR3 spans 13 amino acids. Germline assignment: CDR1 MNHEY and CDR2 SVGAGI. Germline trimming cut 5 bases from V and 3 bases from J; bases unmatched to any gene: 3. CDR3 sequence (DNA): TGTGCCAGCAGTGGAGACAGGGACACTGAAGCTTTCTTT. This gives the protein CASSGDRDTEAFF.

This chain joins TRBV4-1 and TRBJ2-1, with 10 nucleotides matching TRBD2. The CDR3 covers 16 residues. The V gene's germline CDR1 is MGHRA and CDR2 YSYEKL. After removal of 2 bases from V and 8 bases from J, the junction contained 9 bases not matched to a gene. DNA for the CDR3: TGCGCCAGCAGCCAACAGCGGGGGGGCCCTTGGGATGAGCAGTTCTTC. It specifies CASSQQRGGPWDEQFF.

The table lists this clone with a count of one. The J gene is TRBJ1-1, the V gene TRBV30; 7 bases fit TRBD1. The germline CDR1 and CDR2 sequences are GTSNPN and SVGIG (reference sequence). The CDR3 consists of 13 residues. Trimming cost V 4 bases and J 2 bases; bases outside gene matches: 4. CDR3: CAWTGTANTEAFF. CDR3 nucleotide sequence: TGTGCCTGGACCGGGACAGCTAACACTGAAGCTTTCTTT.